The rows below give T cell receptor beta chains drawn from one sample of a study of blood T cell repertoires in COVID-19. Repertoires were generated with immunoSEQ multiplex PCR, while TCRdb's copy carries only in-frame clones and drops some. The sample shows approximately 170,000 clones, approximately 87% of them seen only once. Sequenced input: peripheral blood. The receptors were gathered from a man younger than 35 with active or convalescent COVID-19. The CDR3 runs from the conserved cysteine through the conserved F or W. The order of the fields is J gene, D gene, clone size, V gene, CDR3 DNA, CDR3 protein. A D gene is named only where the DNA matches it firmly. Not every row has a clone size; where given, it reads once, few, many or a size class.

j_gene: TRBJ2-7; d_gene: TRBD1; abundance: .; v_gene: TRBV10-2; CDR3nt: TGCGCCAGCATTCCGGGACAGGGTGGCAGAGGCTCCTACGAGCAGTACTTC; CDR3aa: CASIPGQGGRGSYEQYF
j_gene: TRBJ1-5; d_gene: .; abundance: .; v_gene: TRBV2; CDR3nt: TGTGCCAGCAGTCCTAGTGATGGTAGCAATCAGCCCCAGCATTTT; CDR3aa: CASSPSDGSNQPQHF
j_gene: TRBJ2-1; d_gene: TRBD2; abundance: .; v_gene: TRBV18; CDR3nt: TGTGCCAGCTCCCTTAGCGGGGGTGGCTACAATGAGCAGTTCTTC; CDR3aa: CASSLSGGGYNEQFF
j_gene: TRBJ2-2; d_gene: .; abundance: .; v_gene: TRBV2; CDR3nt: TGTGCCAGCCGAAGGACAGCTACCTCGAACACCGGGGAGCTGTTTTTT; CDR3aa: CASRRTATSNTGELFF
j_gene: TRBJ1-2; d_gene: .; abundance: .; v_gene: TRBV28; CDR3nt: TGTGCCACCTATCAGGGGTATAGAGGCTACACCTTC; CDR3aa: CATYQGYRGYTF
j_gene: TRBJ2-1; d_gene: .; abundance: few; v_gene: TRBV7-2; CDR3nt: TGTGCCAGCAGCTTTGATCGGGGGGCCGATGAGCAGTTCTTC; CDR3aa: CASSFDRGADEQFF
j_gene: TRBJ2-5; d_gene: TRBD2; abundance: .; v_gene: TRBV5-1; CDR3nt: TGCGCCAGCAGCGAAGGACTAGCTGTCGAGACCCAGTACTTC; CDR3aa: CASSEGLAVETQYF
j_gene: TRBJ2-5; d_gene: .; abundance: .; v_gene: TRBV6-5; CDR3nt: TGTGCCAGCACCGCAGGGTTGAAAGAGACCCAGTACTTC; CDR3aa: CASTAGLKETQYF
j_gene: TRBJ1-2; d_gene: TRBD1; abundance: .; v_gene: TRBV25-1; CDR3nt: TGTGCCAGCAGGGGACAGTTTTTCTATGGCTACACCTTC; CDR3aa: CASRGQFFYGYTF
j_gene: TRBJ2-4; d_gene: TRBD2; abundance: .; v_gene: TRBV6-5; CDR3nt: TGTGCCAGCTCCAGCGGGAGGGTAGCCAAAAACATTCAGTACTTC; CDR3aa: CASSSGRVAKNIQYF
j_gene: TRBJ2-2; d_gene: TRBD1; abundance: .; v_gene: TRBV9; CDR3nt: TGTGCCAGCAGCGCGACAGGGGGCACCGGGGAGCTGTTTTTT; CDR3aa: CASSATGGTGELFF
j_gene: TRBJ1-4; d_gene: .; abundance: .; v_gene: TRBV4-3; CDR3nt: TGCGCCAGCAGCCAGGGCGGGGAGGGGATGCGTGAAAAACTGTTTTTT; CDR3aa: CASSQGGEGMREKLFF
j_gene: TRBJ1-2; d_gene: .; abundance: .; v_gene: TRBV7-3; CDR3nt: TGTGCCAGCAGCCCATATCCTCCGGCGGGGGGCTACACCTTC; CDR3aa: CASSPYPPAGGYTF
j_gene: TRBJ2-5; d_gene: .; abundance: .; v_gene: TRBV24-1; CDR3nt: TGTGCCACCAGTGATTTACGAGGGGGAATAGAGACCCAGTACTTC; CDR3aa: CATSDLRGGIETQYF
j_gene: TRBJ1-3; d_gene: .; abundance: .; v_gene: TRBV5-4; CDR3nt: TGTGCCAGCAGCTTATGGGCCGACGGAAACACCATATATTTT; CDR3aa: CASSLWADGNTIYF
j_gene: TRBJ2-1; d_gene: TRBD2; abundance: .; v_gene: TRBV3-1/TRBV3-2; CDR3nt: TGTGCCAGCAGCGCCCGGGGGCTAGCGGGGGGGAATGAGCAGTTCTTC; CDR3aa: CASSARGLAGGNEQFF
j_gene: TRBJ1-1; d_gene: .; abundance: .; v_gene: TRBV5-8; CDR3nt: TGTGCCAGCAACCTAAATTCAAGAATGGCTTTCTTT; CDR3aa: CASNLNSRMAFF
j_gene: TRBJ2-1; d_gene: TRBD2; abundance: .; v_gene: TRBV12-5; CDR3nt: TGTGCTAGTACCGGGACTAGCGGGAGCGATGAGCAGTTCTTC; CDR3aa: CASTGTSGSDEQFF
j_gene: TRBJ1-1; d_gene: .; abundance: .; v_gene: TRBV3-1/TRBV3-2; CDR3nt: TGTGCCAGCAGTCACCGGGGGGGATTGAACACTGAAGCTTTCTTT; CDR3aa: CASSHRGGLNTEAFF
j_gene: TRBJ2-2; d_gene: .; abundance: .; v_gene: TRBV5-3; CDR3nt: TGTGCCAGAAGCTTTGTCGGGTATTTCGGGGAGCTGTTTTTT; CDR3aa: CARSFVGYFGELFF
j_gene: TRBJ2-5; d_gene: TRBD2; abundance: .; v_gene: TRBV19; CDR3nt: TGTGCCAGTACGACTAGCGGAACACAAGAGACCCAGTACTTC; CDR3aa: CASTTSGTQETQYF
j_gene: TRBJ1-6; d_gene: .; abundance: .; v_gene: TRBV19; CDR3nt: TGTGCCAGTAGTACCTCAGGACACGATAATTCACCCCTCCACTTT; CDR3aa: CASSTSGHDNSPLHF
j_gene: TRBJ1-1; d_gene: TRBD1; abundance: .; v_gene: TRBV11-2; CDR3nt: TGTGCCAGCAGCTCTAGCGACAGGGGCGACACTGAAGCTTTCTTT; CDR3aa: CASSSSDRGDTEAFF
j_gene: TRBJ2-4; d_gene: .; abundance: .; v_gene: TRBV6-5; CDR3nt: TGTGCCAGCAGTTACATTGGAGCGAACATTCAGTACTTC; CDR3aa: CASSYIGANIQYF
j_gene: TRBJ2-1; d_gene: .; abundance: .; v_gene: TRBV19; CDR3nt: TGTGCCAGTAGTATTCTCGGCGGTTCGCAGTTCTTC; CDR3aa: CASSILGGSQFF
j_gene: TRBJ1-5; d_gene: .; abundance: once; v_gene: TRBV19; CDR3nt: TGTGCCAGTAGCCAAATCGGGGAGGGGGATCAGCCCCAGCATTTT; CDR3aa: CASSQIGEGDQPQHF
j_gene: TRBJ1-4; d_gene: .; abundance: .; v_gene: TRBV6-5; CDR3nt: TGTGCCAGCAGTTTTACTCAGGGTGGAAAACTGTTTTTT; CDR3aa: CASSFTQGGKLFF
j_gene: TRBJ1-4; d_gene: .; abundance: .; v_gene: TRBV19; CDR3nt: TGTGCCAGTAGTTTACTACAGGGAGGGCGTGAAAAACTGTTTTTT; CDR3aa: CASSLLQGGREKLFF
j_gene: TRBJ1-6; d_gene: TRBD1; abundance: .; v_gene: TRBV7-9; CDR3nt: TGTGCCAGCAGCTTGACAGGGGCATATTCACCCCTCCACTTT; CDR3aa: CASSLTGAYSPLHF
j_gene: TRBJ1-5; d_gene: .; abundance: .; v_gene: TRBV2; CDR3nt: TGTGCCAGCAGCTCCTTGGAGGAGATCAATCAGCCCCAGCATTTT; CDR3aa: CASSSLEEINQPQHF
j_gene: TRBJ1-5; d_gene: .; abundance: .; v_gene: TRBV30; CDR3nt: TGTGCCTGGAGTCTAGTCCAGGGGTGCAATCAGCCCCAGCATTTT; CDR3aa: CAWSLVQGCNQPQHF
j_gene: TRBJ1-1; d_gene: .; abundance: .; v_gene: TRBV5-1; CDR3nt: TGCGCCAGCAGCTTCGATGGGGCGACGGCTGAAGCTTTCTTT; CDR3aa: CASSFDGATAEAFF
j_gene: TRBJ1-2; d_gene: .; abundance: .; v_gene: TRBV3-1/TRBV3-2; CDR3nt: TGTGCCAGCAGCCAACCCGGGGAAAGTGGCTACACCTTC; CDR3aa: CASSQPGESGYTF
j_gene: TRBJ2-5; d_gene: TRBD2; abundance: .; v_gene: TRBV25-1; CDR3nt: TGTGCCAGCAGTGAGGATTTACTAGCGGGGGCGGGGGAGACCCAGTACTTC; CDR3aa: CASSEDLLAGAGETQYF
j_gene: TRBJ1-1; d_gene: .; abundance: .; v_gene: TRBV18; CDR3nt: TGTGCCAGCTCACCACTGGTTTTGACAGGAGGTGAAGCTTTCTTT; CDR3aa: CASSPLVLTGGEAFF
j_gene: TRBJ2-7; d_gene: .; abundance: .; v_gene: TRBV24-1; CDR3nt: TGTGCCACGGGCGGGGGCTGGGAGCAGTACTTC; CDR3aa: CATGGGWEQYF
j_gene: TRBJ2-7; d_gene: .; abundance: .; v_gene: TRBV10-3; CDR3nt: TGTGCCATCAGTACTTCAATGTCCGGGACATCCAGCGAGCAGTACTTC; CDR3aa: CAISTSMSGTSSEQYF
j_gene: TRBJ2-5; d_gene: TRBD2; abundance: .; v_gene: TRBV11-2; CDR3nt: TGTGCCAGCAGCGGACCGGGACTAGCCCTACAAGAGACCCAGTACTTC; CDR3aa: CASSGPGLALQETQYF
j_gene: TRBJ2-1; d_gene: TRBD2; abundance: .; v_gene: TRBV27; CDR3nt: TGTGCCAGCAGTTTTGTCGGACTAGCGGGAGTTGAGCAGTTCTTC; CDR3aa: CASSFVGLAGVEQFF
j_gene: TRBJ1-1; d_gene: .; abundance: .; v_gene: TRBV6-5; CDR3nt: TGTGCCAGCAGTTACTATCCAGGGGACACTGAAGCTTTCTTT; CDR3aa: CASSYYPGDTEAFF
j_gene: TRBJ2-7; d_gene: .; abundance: .; v_gene: TRBV4-3; CDR3nt: TGCGCCAGCAGCCAAGACTCGACTACCGAGCAGTACTTC; CDR3aa: CASSQDSTTEQYF
j_gene: TRBJ2-5; d_gene: .; abundance: once; v_gene: TRBV9; CDR3nt: TGTGCCAGCAGCGTAGGAAACAGCCAAGAGACCCAGTACTTC; CDR3aa: CASSVGNSQETQYF
j_gene: TRBJ1-1; d_gene: TRBD1; abundance: .; v_gene: TRBV29-1; CDR3nt: TGCAGCGTTGAACAGGGGGGCACTGAAGCTTTCTTT; CDR3aa: CSVEQGGTEAFF
j_gene: TRBJ1-5; d_gene: .; abundance: .; v_gene: TRBV10-1; CDR3nt: TGCGCCAGCAGTGAAGGCCTACGAGGCCAGCCCCAGCATTTT; CDR3aa: CASSEGLRGQPQHF
j_gene: TRBJ2-5; d_gene: .; abundance: .; v_gene: TRBV18; CDR3nt: TGTGCCAGCTCACCCGGGGGTACAGAGACCCAGTACTTC; CDR3aa: CASSPGGTETQYF
j_gene: TRBJ2-2; d_gene: TRBD2; abundance: .; v_gene: TRBV5-1; CDR3nt: TGCGCCAGCAGCTTCGCTAGCGGGGTTACCGGGGAGCTGTTTTTT; CDR3aa: CASSFASGVTGELFF
j_gene: TRBJ1-1; d_gene: .; abundance: .; v_gene: TRBV11-2; CDR3nt: TGTGCCAGCAGCTTTGGGCTAATGAACACTGAAGCTTTCTTT; CDR3aa: CASSFGLMNTEAFF
j_gene: TRBJ2-1; d_gene: .; abundance: .; v_gene: TRBV11-3; CDR3nt: TGTGCCAGCAGCCACGACTCAAGCTCCTACAATGAGCAGTTCTTC; CDR3aa: CASSHDSSSYNEQFF
j_gene: TRBJ1-1; d_gene: .; abundance: .; v_gene: TRBV7-7; CDR3nt: TGTGCTAGCAGCTCCCAGGAGAACACTGAAGCTTTCTTT; CDR3aa: CASSSQENTEAFF
j_gene: TRBJ2-3; d_gene: .; abundance: .; v_gene: TRBV27; CDR3nt: TGTGCCAGCAGTCCCGACAGAAGCACAGATACGCAGTATTTT; CDR3aa: CASSPDRSTDTQYF
j_gene: TRBJ2-2; d_gene: .; abundance: once; v_gene: TRBV13; CDR3nt: TGTGCCAGCAGCCTCCCCCGGGGGTACGCGAACACCGGGGAGCTGTTTTTT; CDR3aa: CASSLPRGYANTGELFF